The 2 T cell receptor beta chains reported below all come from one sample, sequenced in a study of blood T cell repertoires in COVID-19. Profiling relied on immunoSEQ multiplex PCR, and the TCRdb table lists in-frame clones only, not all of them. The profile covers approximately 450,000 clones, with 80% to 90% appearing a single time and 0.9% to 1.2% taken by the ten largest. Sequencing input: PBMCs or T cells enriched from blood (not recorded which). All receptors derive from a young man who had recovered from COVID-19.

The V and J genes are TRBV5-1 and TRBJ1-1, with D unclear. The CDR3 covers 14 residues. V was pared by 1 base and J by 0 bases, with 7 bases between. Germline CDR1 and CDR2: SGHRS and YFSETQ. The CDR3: CASSLRNMNTEAFF. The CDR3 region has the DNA TGCGCCAGCAGCTTGCGTAATATGAACACTGAAGCTTTCTTT.

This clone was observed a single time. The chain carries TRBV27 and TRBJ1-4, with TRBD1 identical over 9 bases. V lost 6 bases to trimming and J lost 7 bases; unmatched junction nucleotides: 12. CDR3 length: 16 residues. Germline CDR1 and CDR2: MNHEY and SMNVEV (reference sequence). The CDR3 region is CASSREPGQGSEKLFF. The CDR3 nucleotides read TGTGCCAGCAGCCGAGAACCGGGACAGGGTAGTGAAAAACTGTTTTTT. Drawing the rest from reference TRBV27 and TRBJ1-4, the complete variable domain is EAQVTQNPRYLITVTGKKLTVTCSQNMNHEYMSWYRQDPGLGLRQIYYSMNVEVTDKGDVPEGYKVSRKEKRNFPLILESPSPNQTSLYFCASSREPGQGSEKLFFGSGTQLSVL.